This entry is about one T cell receptor (beta chain). What it recognizes is unknown. This sample is drawn from a study of cytomegalovirus exposure and HLA in healthy donors. Study-wide results and limits: Prior analysis indicated that the majority of TCR beta V segments exhibited productivity approximately 87% or approximately 30% of the time.

PCR primers comprised 60 Vbeta and 13 Jbeta primers. TCRdb's table, derived via immunoSEQ multiplex PCR, lists solely in-frame clones and lacks some. The sample records 150,000 to 200,000 clones, roughly 85% being singletons. CDR3 length equals 15 residues. The V and J ends lost 0 bases and 4 bases respectively, with 11 bases between them. Germline V lookup: CDR1 SGDLS, CDR2 YYNGEE. The receptor was isolated from a man aged 18 to 30 in good health and CMV-seropositive. Sequencing input: PBMCs. The chain links TRBV9 to TRBJ2-1, with D possibly TRBD2 on 6 matching bases. The CDR3 sequence is CASSVDSAGYNEQFF. For the CDR3, the DNA is TGTGCCAGCAGCGTAGACTCCGCGGGGTACAATGAGCAGTTCTTC.